The sequence of this TCR beta chain was determined in a study of shared clonotypes between healthy human individuals. The naive CD8 subset, CD45RO-negative cells positively selected for CCR7, excluded terminally differentiated effector memory CD45RA+ cells. The assay was immunoSEQ multiplex PCR, and TCRdb's table has in-frame clones only and misses some. The sample lists 2 million or so clones; just under 95% were seen once. This CDR3 contains 15 residues. Unmatched junction bases numbered 6, after V lost 0 bases and J lost 8 bases. Germline V CDR1 and CDR2: SGHVS, FNYEAQ. Source material: naive CD8+ T cells sorted from blood. The sequence derives from a man aged 18-30 years in good health. The chain has TRBV7-6 and TRBJ2-2; 7 bases are a match to TRBD2. The CDR3 spells CASSLAGAGTGELFF. In DNA form, the CDR3 reads TGTGCCAGCAGCTTAGCCGGAGCGGGAACGGGGGAGCTGTTTTTT. Together with reference TRBV7-6 and TRBJ2-2, the CDR3 gives the full variable domain: GAGVSQSPRYKVTKRGQDVALRCDPISGHVSLYWYRQALGQGPEFLTYFNYEAQQDKSGLPNDRFSAERPEGSISTLTIQRTEQRDSAMYRCASSLAGAGTGELFFGEGSRLTVL.